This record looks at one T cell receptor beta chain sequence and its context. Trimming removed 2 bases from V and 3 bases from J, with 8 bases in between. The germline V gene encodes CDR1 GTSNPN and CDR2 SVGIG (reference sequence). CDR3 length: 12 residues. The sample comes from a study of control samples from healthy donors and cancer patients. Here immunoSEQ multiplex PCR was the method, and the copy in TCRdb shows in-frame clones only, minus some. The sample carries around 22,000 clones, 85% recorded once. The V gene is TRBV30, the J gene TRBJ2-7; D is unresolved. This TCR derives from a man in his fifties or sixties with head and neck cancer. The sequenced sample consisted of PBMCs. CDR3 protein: CAWSSTDYEQYF. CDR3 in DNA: TGTGCCTGGAGTAGCACCGACTACGAGCAGTACTTC.